Listed here are 23 T cell receptor beta chains from one sample, sequenced in a study of OX40 agonist ivuxolimab in advanced cancers. The repertoire was sequenced with immunoSEQ multiplex PCR; TCRdb's copy has only in-frame clones and lacks some. Of 45,000 to 60,000 clones in the sample, approximately 80% were seen once. The material sequenced was CD4+ or CD8+ T cells sorted from blood, taken in a trial of the OX40 agonist ivuxolimab. These receptors were collected from an adult with an advanced solid tumor such as melanoma, head and neck, liver or kidney cancer.

The gene calls are TRBV6-5 and TRBJ2-3, with D perhaps matching TRBD1 (5 bases). The length of the CDR3 is 14 residues. Germline V lookup: CDR1 MNHEY, CDR2 SVGAGI. Trimming took 5 bases from V and 1 from J, leaving 10 bases between them. The CDR3 sequence: CASSLSTGTDTQYF. CDR3 nucleotides: TGTGCCAGCAGTCTTTCGACAGGCACAGATACGCAGTATTTT.

This chain joins TRBV19 and TRBJ1-4; tentative D call: TRBD1 (6 bases). V was shortened by 6 bases and J by 0 bases, with 14 bases between the two germline ends. Germline V CDR1 and CDR2: LNHDA, SQIVND (reference sequence). This CDR3 region has 16 residues. The CDR3 loop is CASRTQGTATNEKLFF. Written as DNA, the CDR3 is TGTGCCAGTAGGACCCAGGGGACGGCAACTAATGAAAAACTGTTTTTT.

This clone was seen a few times. The rearrangement uses TRBV11-2 and TRBJ2-7, with 9 positions matching TRBD1. Germline V gives CDR1 SGHAT, CDR2 FQNNGV. CDR3 length: 14 residues. The ends lost 1 base at V and 2 bases at J; junction bases unmatched: 0. CDR3 nucleotides: TGTGCCAGCAGCTTAGGACAGGGGGCCTACGAGCAGTACTTC. Translating it yields CASSLGQGAYEQYF.

The chain is built from TRBV5-1 and TRBJ1-4; 8 bases agree with TRBD1. Germline V gene lookup returns CDR1 SGHRS and CDR2 YFSETQ. With V trimmed by 5 bases and J by 7 bases, 7 bases remained unmatched. The CDR3 length is 14 residues. The CDR3 DNA reads as TGCGCCAGCAGTAGCAGGGGGCCCTCTGAAAAACTGTTTTTT. Translated, it gives CASSSRGPSEKLFF.

On this clone itself: This CDR3 is also generated by other DNA sequences in the sample. V is TRBV6-5 and J is TRBJ1-2; D not resolved. CDR1 MNHEY and CDR2 SVGAGI come from the germline V gene. V was pared by 6 bases and J by 1 base, with 9 bases between. This CDR3 spans 13 amino acids. The CDR3 region has the DNA TGTGCCAGCAGCCCCTCGGGTAACTATGGCTACACCTTC. Translation gives CASSPSGNYGYTF.

This clone appeared a few times. V usage is TRBV7-2 and J usage is TRBJ2-7, with 7 bases identical to TRBD1. This CDR3 spans 15 amino acids. Germline V gene sequence: CDR1 SGHTA, CDR2 FQGNSA. Unmatched junction bases numbered 6, after V lost 1 base and J lost 3 bases. The CDR3 DNA reads TGTGCCAGCAGCTTAGGGGTGGGACAGATCTACGAGCAGTACTTC. Translation: CASSLGVGQIYEQYF.

The gene calls are TRBV5-1 and TRBJ1-5; D is possibly TRBD1 (6 bases). Trimming took 0 bases from V and 6 from J, leaving 16 bases between them. CDR1 and CDR2 from the germline V gene are SGHRS and YFSETQ. CDR3 length: 16 residues. The CDR3 nucleotides are TGCGCCAGCAGCTTGGACAGGGTGAAGTCTGGTCAGCCCCAGCATTTT. Amino acids: CASSLDRVKSGQPQHF.

This sequence joins TRBV30 and TRBJ2-1, with 8 bases that match TRBD1. The CDR3 spans 14 residues. V lost 2 bases, J lost 15 bases, and 15 bases stayed unmatched. CDR1 and CDR2 from the germline V gene are GTSNPN and SVGIG (reference sequence). CDR3: CAWSSNHLQGARFF. The CDR3 DNA reads as TGTGCCTGGAGTTCCAACCACCTCCAGGGGGCAAGGTTCTTC. The full variable domain, in which reference TRBV30 and TRBJ2-1 provide the parts outside the CDR3, is SQTIHQWPATLVQPVGSPLSLECTVEGTSNPNLYWYRQAAGRGLQLLFYSVGIGQISSEVPQNLSASRPQDRQFILSSKKLLLSDSGFYLCAWSSNHLQGARFFGPGTRLTVL.

This clone has more than one count but fewer than ten. The chain uses TRBV7-9 and TRBJ1-6; D gene uncertain. Germline assignment: CDR1 SEHNR and CDR2 FQNEAQ (reference sequence). The CDR3 consists of 15 residues. V was pared by 1 base and J by 3 bases, with 7 bases between. This chain's CDR3 is CASSLEASYNSPLHF. For the CDR3, the DNA is TGTGCCAGCAGCTTAGAGGCCAGCTATAATTCACCCCTCCACTTT.

The chain uses TRBV30 and TRBJ1-2; D remains ambiguous. The germline V gene has CDR1 GTSNPN and CDR2 SVGIG (reference sequence). This CDR3 contains 13 residues. V shed 0 bases and J shed 9 bases, with 14 bases lying between them. The CDR3 coding sequence is TGTGCCTGGAGTGTATTTGAGGGTCGGCGCTACACCTTC. Encoded protein: CAWSVFEGRRYTF.

V and J are TRBV7-9 and TRBJ2-3, with TRBD1 identical over 7 bases. The CDR3 runs 12 residues. Trimming at V came to 11 bases and at J to 3 bases, leaving 5 bases not matched to a gene. Germline CDR1 reads SEHNR; CDR2 reads FQNEAQ (reference sequence). The CDR3 DNA follows: TGTGCCGTCGGACAGGTTACAGATACGCAGTATTTT. This gives the protein CAVGQVTDTQYF.

This rearrangement joins TRBV11-2 to TRBJ2-7; 7 bases line up with TRBD1. Germline loops: CDR1 SGHAT, CDR2 FQNNGV. The CDR3 length is 15 residues. V was pared by 6 bases and J by 4 bases, with 12 bases of the junction left unmatched. The CDR3 region has the DNA TGTGCCAGCAGTTTCGGCCGGGACAGTCGATACGAGCAGTACTTC. As protein: CASSFGRDSRYEQYF.

The chain couples TRBV5-5 to TRBJ1-4; no clear D. The V gene lost 4 bases and the J gene lost 7 bases, with 8 bases spanning the gap. Germline V gene data show CDR1 as SGHKS and CDR2 as YYEKEE (reference sequence). The CDR3 runs to 12 residues. CDR3 sequence reads: CASSLGSEKLFF. The DNA of the CDR3 is TGTGCCAGCAGCCTGGGGAGTGAAAAACTGTTTTTT.

The genes are TRBV6-1 and TRBJ1-1; no clear D. The ends were cut back, 5 bases at V and 4 bases at J, with 8 bases in the middle. The CDR3 length is 12 residues. The germline V gene has CDR1 MNHNS and CDR2 SASEGT. The CDR3 protein is CASSRFGTEAFF. The CDR3 DNA reads TGTGCCAGCAGTAGATTCGGCACTGAAGCTTTCTTT.

The V gene is TRBV5-4, the J gene TRBJ2-3, with TRBD2 matching over 14 bases. The CDR3 consists of 18 residues. Germline loops: CDR1 SGHNT, CDR2 YYREEE (reference sequence). V shed 3 bases and J 0 bases; nucleotides not matched to a gene: 6. The CDR3 loop is CASSSGTSGSLSTDTQYF. The DNA of the CDR3 is TGTGCCAGCAGCTCTGGGACTAGCGGGAGTTTGAGCACAGATACGCAGTATTTT.

This chain joins TRBV19 and TRBJ2-5; maybe TRBD2 (7 bases). The CDR3 length is 15 residues. With 7 bases removed from V and 7 bases from J, the gap between germline ends came to 22 bases. CDR1 and CDR2 (germline): LNHDA, SQIVND (reference sequence). CDR3 nucleotide sequence: TGTGCCAGTACCTCCGGGGGGCCAGTTGAGGGGACCCAGTACTTC. Protein sequence: CASTSGGPVEGTQYF.

J is TRBJ1-6 and V is TRBV18; 8 bases fit TRBD1. This CDR3 region has 14 residues. Per the germline V gene, CDR1 is KGHSH and CDR2 is LQKENI. V shed 4 bases, J shed 6 bases, and the junction held 2 bases outside the gene matches. CDR3 DNA: TGTGCCAGCTCACTTGGACAGGGTAATTCACCCCTCCACTTT. This gives the protein CASSLGQGNSPLHF.

In this sample, this clone turned up a few times. This chain links TRBV6-5 with TRBJ2-2; no reliable D call. V gave up 5 bases and J gave up 4 bases, with 11 bases separating them. Germline V gene lookup returns CDR1 MNHEY and CDR2 SVGAGI. The CDR3 sequence is 14 residues long. CDR3 sequence (DNA): TGTGCCAGCAGTCCTCACGGTGCCACCGGGGAGCTGTTTTTT. Protein product: CASSPHGATGELFF.

The rearrangement joins TRBV30 to TRBJ2-2; D unclear. The germline gives CDR1 GTSNPN, CDR2 SVGIG (reference sequence). The CDR3 runs 15 residues. V was clipped by 2 bases and J by 5 bases, with 15 bases between them. The CDR3 region has the DNA TGTGCCTGGAGTAGATATCCGGCAGTAACCGGGGAGCTGTTTTTT. This sequence encodes CAWSRYPAVTGELFF.

This chain's CDR3 is CASSVGIIQGGYTF. CDR3 in DNA: TGTGCCAGCAGCGTAGGGATCATACAGGGTGGCTACACCTTC. The chain joins TRBV9 to TRBJ1-2; D may be TRBD1 (6 bases). The ends were cut back, 0 bases at V and 7 bases at J, with 13 bases in the middle. This CDR3 has 14 residues. Germline V gene lookup returns CDR1 SGDLS and CDR2 YYNGEE.

This clone has only a few counts. V gene TRBV7-9 combines with J gene TRBJ2-1; 7 bases are shared with TRBD2. The CDR3 has 13 amino acids. Trimming removed 4 bases from V and 11 bases from J; junction bases left unmatched: 8. Germline lookup yields CDR1 SEHNR and CDR2 FQNEAQ (reference sequence). CDR3 protein: CASSSGLVSQQFF. The CDR3, as DNA: TGTGCCAGCAGCTCCGGACTAGTTTCGCAGCAGTTCTTC.

In its sample, this clone was seen many times. This chain connects TRBV4-3 to TRBJ2-1, with D perhaps given as TRBD1 or TRBD2 (7 bases each). The ends were cut back, 4 bases at V and 7 bases at J, with 17 bases in the middle. Germline loops: CDR1 LGHNA, CDR2 YSLEER. The CDR3 is 15 amino acids. The CDR3 region is CASSPSWQGGNEQFF. CDR3 coding DNA: TGCGCCAGCAGCCCTTCTTGGCAGGGGGGGAATGAGCAGTTCTTC.

The chain carries TRBV6-5 and TRBJ1-3, with D possibly being TRBD1 (5 bases). V was pared by 0 bases and J by 4 bases, with 10 bases between. The germline gives CDR1 MNHEY, CDR2 SVGAGI. The CDR3 contains 15 residues. This chain's CDR3 is CASSYSPRAGNTIYF. The DNA of the CDR3 is TGTGCCAGCAGTTACTCGCCCAGGGCCGGAAACACCATATATTTT.